A single sample is the source of the 30 T cell receptor beta chains below, sequenced in a study of long-term antiretroviral therapy in people with HIV. At survey level, the immunoSEQ assay was run in its v3.0 version. Method: immunoSEQ multiplex PCR; TCRdb's copy keeps in-frame clones and lacks some. The table has tens of thousands of clones, 85% seen once. Sample: unsorted PBMCs, taken 2.3 years after starting antiretroviral therapy. Receptors were obtained from a man in his forties or fifties with HIV.

The chain joins TRBV10-3 to TRBJ2-7, with TRBD1 identical over 7 bases. CDR1 is ENHRY, CDR2 SYGVKD, per germline. With V trimmed by 6 bases and J by 5 bases, 13 bases remained unmatched. The CDR3 runs to 15 residues. As DNA, the CDR3 is TGTGCCATCAGGGGAGAGGGGGCGCATTACCACGAGCAGTACTTC. Protein sequence: CAIRGEGAHYHEQYF.

This clone has just one count. V and J are TRBV19 and TRBJ2-1; 10 bases line up with TRBD1. Germline V gives CDR1 LNHDA, CDR2 SQIVND (reference sequence). The CDR3 spans 17 residues. V dropped 6 bases and J dropped 3; count of bases not matched to a gene: 11. This chain's CDR3 is CASSRGRGDRGYNEQFF. The DNA of the CDR3 is TGTGCCAGTAGCAGGGGGCGGGGGGACAGGGGCTACAATGAGCAGTTCTTC.

The V call is TRBV5-1, the J call TRBJ2-7, with a tentative D call TRBD1 (5 bases). The CDR3 length is 12 residues. The germline gives CDR1 SGHRS, CDR2 YFSETQ. Trimming removed 4 bases at V and 6 bases at J, with 11 bases between. CDR3 in DNA: TGCGCCAGCAGCATTACAGGCTCCGAGCAGTACTTC. Translating it yields CASSITGSEQYF.

The CDR3 bases are TGTGCCAGCAGTTACTACAGGGAGGACGGCGAGCAGTACTTC. It encodes CASSYYREDGEQYF. This chain joins TRBV6-5 and TRBJ2-7; D could derive from TRBD1 or TRBD2 (6 bases each). CDR1 is MNHEY, CDR2 SVGAGI, per germline. V lost 1 base, J lost 6 bases, and 13 bases lay in between. This CDR3 has 14 residues.

The CDR3 DNA reads as TGTGCCAGCAGCTCCTTGGGCGGAATCAACTATGGCTACACCTTC. Protein: CASSSLGGINYGYTF. V and J are TRBV5-6 and TRBJ1-2, with no clear D. Germline CDR1 and CDR2: SGHDT and YYEEEE. The CDR3 covers 15 residues. Trimming took 3 bases from V and 2 from J, leaving 14 bases between them.

This clone was detected only once. The chain couples TRBV5-4 to TRBJ2-1; D might be TRBD1 or TRBD2, each matching 6 bases. Trimming stripped 4 bases from V and 8 bases from J, with 13 bases between. Per germline, CDR1 SGHNT and CDR2 YYREEE (reference sequence). The CDR3 sequence is 13 residues long. In DNA form, the CDR3 reads TGTGCCAGCAGCCCGTACAGGGACTATGAGCAGTTCTTC. Its protein is CASSPYRDYEQFF.

This sequence joins TRBV29-1 and TRBJ2-1; either TRBD1 or TRBD2 may supply D (7 bases each). The CDR3 sequence is 12 residues long. Germline V gene data show CDR1 as SQVTM and CDR2 as ANQGSEA. Trimming took off 3 bases at V and 8 bases at J, with 11 bases between the two ends. CDR3 in DNA: TGCAGCGTTGAGGCAGGGGGGGATGAGCAGTTCTTC. This encodes CSVEAGGDEQFF.

V gene TRBV2 combines with J gene TRBJ1-1, with D uncertain. Trimming pared 4 bases from V and 1 base from J, leaving 7 bases between. In germline, CDR1 is SNHLY, CDR2 FYNNEI. The CDR3 loop spans 13 amino acids. The CDR3 spells CASSGDRNTEAFF. The CDR3 DNA follows: TGTGCCAGCAGTGGAGATCGGAACACTGAAGCTTTCTTT.

The chain recombines TRBV6-5 with TRBJ1-1, with 8 bases that match TRBD1. The CDR3 spans 15 residues. Trimming took 0 bases from V and 3 from J; bases not matched to a gene: 3. Germline lookup yields CDR1 MNHEY and CDR2 SVGAGI. CDR3 region: CASSYSDRGHTEAFF. CDR3 DNA sequence: TGTGCCAGCAGTTACTCCGACAGGGGTCACACTGAAGCTTTCTTT.

The rearrangement uses TRBV27 and TRBJ1-4, with a possible D match to TRBD1 (5 bases). CDR1 and CDR2 (germline): MNHEY, SMNVEV (reference sequence). The germline V and J ends were trimmed by 3 bases and 5 bases, with 10 bases remaining between them. The CDR3 consists of 14 residues. The CDR3 protein is CASSFNDRNEKLFF. The CDR3 DNA is TGTGCCAGCAGTTTCAACGACAGAAATGAAAAACTGTTTTTT.

CDR3 sequence: CASSMGLAGRYRNTGELFF. The CDR3 DNA follows: TGTGCCAGTAGTATGGGACTAGCGGGACGATACAGGAACACCGGGGAGCTGTTTTTT. The V call is TRBV19, the J call TRBJ2-2; 13 nucleotides line up with TRBD2. Germline assignment: CDR1 LNHDA and CDR2 SQIVND (reference sequence). J lost 1 base, V lost 3 bases, and 8 bases had no gene match. The CDR3 is 19 amino acids.

The genes are TRBV5-1 and TRBJ2-3; D perhaps matches TRBD2 (5 bases). This CDR3 is 14 amino acids long. Trimming took off 0 bases at V and 0 bases at J, with 5 bases between the two ends. Per germline, CDR1 SGHRS and CDR2 YFSETQ. The CDR3 protein is CASSLGGSTDTQYF. Written as DNA, the CDR3 is TGCGCCAGCAGCTTGGGCGGGAGCACAGATACGCAGTATTTT.

This sequence joins TRBV5-6 and TRBJ1-2, with D uncertain. V was shortened by 1 base and J by 0 bases, with 7 bases between the two germline ends. Per germline, CDR1 SGHDT and CDR2 YYEEEE. The CDR3 totals 14 residues. CDR3: CASSLSGTNYGYTF. The DNA of the CDR3 is TGTGCCAGCAGCTTGTCTGGCACTAACTATGGCTACACCTTC.

This clone has just a few counts. The V and J genes are TRBV2 and TRBJ1-6; D unclear. CDR3 size: 16 residues. Germline loops: CDR1 SNHLY, CDR2 FYNNEI. V was shortened by 7 bases and J by 0 bases, with 13 bases between the two germline ends. The CDR3 loop is CASTLGPSSYNSPLHF. The DNA of the CDR3 is TGTGCCAGCACCCTTGGCCCAAGCTCCTATAATTCACCCCTCCACTTT. The variable domain in full, with the rest retrieved from reference TRBV2 and TRBJ1-6, is EPEVTQTPSHQVTQMGQEVILRCVPISNHLYFYWYRQILGQKVEFLVSFYNNEISEKSEIFDDQFSVERPDGSNFTLKIRSTKLEDSAMYFCASTLGPSSYNSPLHFGNGTRLTVT.

The V and J genes are TRBV5-6 and TRBJ2-7, with D possibly being TRBD1 or TRBD2 (9 bases each). The germline V gene encodes CDR1 SGHDT and CDR2 YYEEEE. V dropped 4 bases and J dropped 4 bases, with 18 bases sitting between them. CDR3 length equals 15 residues. The CDR3 reads CASSPAGGTGYEQYF. The CDR3 region has the DNA TGTGCCAGCAGCCCGGCGGGAGGGACAGGGTACGAGCAGTACTTC. Supplemented by reference TRBV5-6 and TRBJ2-7, the full variable domain reads DAGVTQSPTHLIKTRGQQVTLRCSPKSGHDTVSWYQQALGQGPQFIFQYYEEEERQRGNFPDRFSGHQFPNYSSELNVNALLLGDSALYLCASSPAGGTGYEQYFGPGTRLTVT.

V is TRBV4-1 and J is TRBJ2-4; tentatively, D is TRBD2 (5 bases). Trimming took off 0 bases at V and 6 bases at J, with 6 bases between the two ends. The CDR3 spans 13 residues. Germline values: CDR1 MGHRA, CDR2 YSYEKL. The CDR3 loop is CASSQERGNIQYF. The CDR3 bases are TGCGCCAGCAGCCAAGAACGGGGAAACATTCAGTACTTC.

J is TRBJ2-3 and V is TRBV5-1; 13 bases align to TRBD2. The CDR3 runs to 17 residues. V shed 3 bases and J 2 bases; nucleotides not matched to a gene: 6. CDR1 and CDR2 (germline): SGHRS, YFSETQ. CDR3 coding DNA: TGCGCCAGCAGCTCCGGGACTAGCGGGGCCTACACAGATACGCAGTATTTT. Its translation is CASSSGTSGAYTDTQYF.

The chain has TRBV27 and TRBJ2-1; 9 nucleotides line up with TRBD2. The J segment lost 5 bases and the V segment lost 3 bases, leaving 5 bases of the junction unmatched. The CDR3 contains 15 residues. The V gene's germline CDR1 is MNHEY and CDR2 SMNVEV (reference sequence). CDR3: CASSLVTSGNNEQFF. CDR3 bases: TGTGCCAGCAGTTTGGTGACTAGCGGAAACAATGAGCAGTTCTTC.

V gene TRBV19 combines with J gene TRBJ2-4; D may be TRBD2 (6 bases). CDR1 and CDR2 from the germline V gene are LNHDA and SQIVND (reference sequence). V gave up 4 bases and J gave up 0 bases, with 13 bases separating them. The CDR3 length is 16 residues. The CDR3 DNA is TGTGCCAGTAGTACACAAGGGAGGCTAGCCAAAAACATTCAGTACTTC. The encoded protein is CASSTQGRLAKNIQYF.

The chain links TRBV10-2 to TRBJ1-5, with D uncertain. In germline, CDR1 is WSHSY, CDR2 SAAADI. This CDR3 is built from 13 residues. V was clipped by 3 bases and J by 4 bases, with 7 bases between them. CDR3 nucleotide sequence: TGCGCCAGCAGTGAAGGGCATAATCAGCCCCAGCATTTT. Translated: CASSEGHNQPQHF.

This chain joins TRBV19 and TRBJ2-4, with 9 bases fitting TRBD1. With 1 base clipped from V and 5 bases from J, the junction kept 3 bases outside the gene matches. This CDR3 is built from 15 residues. Germline assignment: CDR1 LNHDA and CDR2 SQIVND (reference sequence). CDR3 sequence reads: CASSIVGTGQNIQYF. The CDR3 region has the DNA TGTGCCAGTAGTATAGTTGGGACAGGGCAAAACATTCAGTACTTC.

The chain carries TRBV2 and TRBJ1-2; 9 bases align to TRBD1. The CDR3 covers 16 residues. Germline values: CDR1 SNHLY, CDR2 FYNNEI. Losses at the gene ends were 0 bases for V and 7 bases for J; bases not matched to a gene: 9. The CDR3 region is CASSEALRDRAGGYTF. The CDR3 DNA follows: TGTGCCAGCAGTGAAGCGCTTCGGGACAGGGCGGGTGGCTACACCTTC.

The rearrangement links TRBV13 to TRBJ2-5; D ambiguous. V dropped 4 bases and J dropped 0 bases, with 9 bases sitting between them. The CDR3 has 14 amino acids. Germline CDR1 PRHDT, CDR2 FYEKMQ (reference sequence). The CDR3 is CASSSQKYQETQYF. CDR3 DNA: TGTGCCAGCAGCTCACAGAAGTACCAAGAGACCCAGTACTTC.

The gene calls are TRBV27 and TRBJ1-5; 9 bases are a match to TRBD1. The CDR3 length is 16 residues. The trim removed 0 bases at V and 4 bases at J, leaving 4 bases unmatched. CDR1 is MNHEY, CDR2 SMNVEV, per germline (reference sequence). CDR3 protein: CASSLSWGTGNQPQHF. The DNA for the CDR3 is TGTGCCAGCAGTTTATCATGGGGGACAGGGAATCAGCCCCAGCATTTT.

The CDR3 nucleotides read TGTGCCAGCAGCAAACAGGGCTACTCACCCCTCCACTTT. Protein sequence: CASSKQGYSPLHF. The V gene is TRBV9, the J gene TRBJ1-6; a weak D match, TRBD1 (6 bases). The V end lost 4 bases, the J end lost 10 bases, and 12 bases lay between the germline ends. This CDR3 contains 13 residues. Germline loops: CDR1 SGDLS, CDR2 YYNGEE.

This chain links TRBV11-2 with TRBJ2-3, with D uncertain. Between the trimmed V and J ends, which lost 0 bases and 10 bases, there was a span of 11 bases. Germline V gene lookup returns CDR1 SGHAT and CDR2 FQNNGV. The CDR3 extends over 13 amino acids. CDR3 DNA sequence: TGTGCCAGCAGCTTAGATCGGTCGGCGGCGCAGTATTTT. This translates into CASSLDRSAAQYF.

The rearrangement links TRBV19 to TRBJ2-7, with D perhaps given as TRBD1 or TRBD2 (5 bases each). Trimming removed 6 bases at V and 3 bases at J, with 12 bases between. Germline V gene data show CDR1 as LNHDA and CDR2 as SQIVND (reference sequence). CDR3 size: 13 residues. CDR3: CASSQGRSYEQYF. CDR3 DNA: TGTGCCAGTAGCCAGGGACGGAGCTACGAGCAGTACTTC. Variable domain in full (rest from reference TRBV19 and TRBJ2-7): DGGITQSPKYLFRKEGQNVTLSCEQNLNHDAMYWYRQDPGQGLRLIYYSQIVNDFQKGDIAEGYSVSREKKESFPLTVTSAQKNPTAFYLCASSQGRSYEQYFGPGTRLTVT.

This clone appeared a single time. The rearrangement joins TRBV4-2 to TRBJ2-3, with 7 nucleotides matching TRBD2. Losses at the gene ends were 1 base for V and 0 bases for J; bases not matched to a gene: 4. The V gene's germline CDR1 is LGHNA and CDR2 YNFKEQ. There are 16 residues in the CDR3. CDR3 residues: CASSQGGGFSTDTQYF. The CDR3 DNA reads TGTGCCAGCAGCCAAGGGGGGGGGTTTAGCACAGATACGCAGTATTTT.

The J gene is TRBJ2-2, the V gene TRBV29-1, with a tentative D call TRBD2 (7 bases). The CDR3 has 14 residues. V dropped 5 bases and J dropped 0 bases, with 10 bases sitting between them. Germline CDR1 and CDR2: SQVTM and ANQGSEA. DNA of the CDR3: TGCAGCGTTAACGGGGGGCCGAACACCGGGGAGCTGTTTTTT. Translated: CSVNGGPNTGELFF.

The chain combines TRBV6-1 with TRBJ2-2; D gene uncertain. Trimming removed 2 bases at V and 4 bases at J, with 14 bases between. The germline V gene encodes CDR1 MNHNS and CDR2 SASEGT. The CDR3 consists of 16 residues. The CDR3 is CASSELEFGFTGELFF. CDR3 DNA: TGTGCCAGCAGTGAACTTGAATTTGGATTCACCGGGGAGCTGTTTTTT.